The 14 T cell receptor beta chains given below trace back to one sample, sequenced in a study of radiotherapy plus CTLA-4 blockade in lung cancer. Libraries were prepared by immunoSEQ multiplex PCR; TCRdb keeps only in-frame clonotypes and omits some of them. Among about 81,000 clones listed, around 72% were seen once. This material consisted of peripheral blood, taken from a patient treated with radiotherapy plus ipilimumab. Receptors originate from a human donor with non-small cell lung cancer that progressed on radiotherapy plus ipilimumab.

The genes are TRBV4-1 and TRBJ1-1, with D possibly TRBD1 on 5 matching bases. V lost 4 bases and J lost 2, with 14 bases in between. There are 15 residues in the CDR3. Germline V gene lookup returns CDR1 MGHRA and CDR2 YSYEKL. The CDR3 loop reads CASSLRTRDNTEAFF. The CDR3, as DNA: TGCGCCAGCAGCCTGAGGACCCGGGACAACACTGAAGCTTTCTTT.

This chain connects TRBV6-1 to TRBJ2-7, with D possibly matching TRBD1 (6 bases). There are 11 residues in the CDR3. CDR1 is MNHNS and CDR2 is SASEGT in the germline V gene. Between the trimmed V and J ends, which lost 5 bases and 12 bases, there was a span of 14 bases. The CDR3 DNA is TGTGCCAGCAGTCCTCGACAGGAACGGTACTTC. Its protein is CASSPRQERYF.

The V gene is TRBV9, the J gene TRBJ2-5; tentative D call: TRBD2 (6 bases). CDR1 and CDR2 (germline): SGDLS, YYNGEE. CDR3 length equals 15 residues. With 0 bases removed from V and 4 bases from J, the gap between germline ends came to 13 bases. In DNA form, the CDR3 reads TGTGCCAGCAGCGTAGCTGGGGGGTTAATAGAGACCCAGTACTTC. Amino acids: CASSVAGGLIETQYF.

The CDR3 protein is CASSIPAGGDTGELFF. Written as DNA, the CDR3 is TGTGCCAGTAGTATACCTGCGGGCGGGGACACCGGGGAGCTGTTTTTT. The chain is built from TRBV19 and TRBJ2-2; D might be TRBD2 (6 bases). The germline V and J ends were trimmed by 2 bases and 3 bases, with 13 bases remaining between them. The CDR3 has 16 residues. The germline CDR1 and CDR2 sequences are LNHDA and SQIVND (reference sequence).

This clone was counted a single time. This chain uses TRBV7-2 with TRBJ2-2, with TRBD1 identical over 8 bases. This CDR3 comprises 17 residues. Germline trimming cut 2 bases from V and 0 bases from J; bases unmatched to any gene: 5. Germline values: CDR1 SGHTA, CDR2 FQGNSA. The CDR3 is CASSLKPGGTNTGELFF. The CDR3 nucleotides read TGTGCCAGCAGCTTAAAACCAGGGGGCACGAACACCGGGGAGCTGTTTTTT.

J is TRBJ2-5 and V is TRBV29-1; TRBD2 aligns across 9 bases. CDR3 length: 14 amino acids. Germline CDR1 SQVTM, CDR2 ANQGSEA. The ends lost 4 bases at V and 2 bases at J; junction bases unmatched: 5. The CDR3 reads CSVASGGTQETQYF. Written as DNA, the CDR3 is TGCAGCGTTGCAAGCGGGGGGACTCAAGAGACCCAGTACTTC.

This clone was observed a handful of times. CDR3 DNA sequence: TGTGCCAGCAGTTACGCCGTAAGGGCAGGCGGGGAGACCCAGTACTTC. Its protein is CASSYAVRAGGETQYF. V and J are TRBV6-6 and TRBJ2-5; weak D call: TRBD2 (5 bases). The ends were cut back, 2 bases at V and 5 bases at J, with 18 bases in the middle. Germline V CDR1 and CDR2: MNHNY, SVGAGI (reference sequence). This CDR3 has 16 amino acids.

The CDR3 region has the DNA TGTGCCAGCAGGGGAGGAAATGCCCCGATCAATGAGCAGTTCTTC. This codes for CASRGGNAPINEQFF. V usage is TRBV2 and J usage is TRBJ2-1; possibly TRBD2 for D (6 bases). Germline CDR1 reads SNHLY; CDR2 reads FYNNEI. Trimming shortened V by 6 bases and J by 6 bases, and 18 bases separated the two germline ends. CDR3 length: 15 residues.

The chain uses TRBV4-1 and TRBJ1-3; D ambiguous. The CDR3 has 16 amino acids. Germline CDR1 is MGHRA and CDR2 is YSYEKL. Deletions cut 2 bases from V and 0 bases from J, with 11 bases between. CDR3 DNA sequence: TGCGCCAGCAGCCAACAATTCGCAAGCTCTGGAAACACCATATATTTT. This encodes CASSQQFASSGNTIYF.

CDR3: CASSPRQDSPLHF. The DNA of the CDR3 is TGTGCCAGCAGCCCAAGGCAGGATTCACCCCTCCACTTT. The chain employs TRBV7-9 and TRBJ1-6; D not resolved. The CDR3 runs 13 residues. Trimming left V 5 bases short and J 8 bases short, with 10 bases between. Germline V CDR1 and CDR2: SEHNR, FQNEAQ (reference sequence).

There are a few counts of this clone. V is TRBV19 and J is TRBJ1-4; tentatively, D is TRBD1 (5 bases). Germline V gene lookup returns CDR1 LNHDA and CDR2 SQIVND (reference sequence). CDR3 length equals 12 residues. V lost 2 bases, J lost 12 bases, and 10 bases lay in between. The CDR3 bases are TGTGCCAGTAGTATATCTCCGGGGGAACTGTTTTTT. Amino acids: CASSISPGELFF.

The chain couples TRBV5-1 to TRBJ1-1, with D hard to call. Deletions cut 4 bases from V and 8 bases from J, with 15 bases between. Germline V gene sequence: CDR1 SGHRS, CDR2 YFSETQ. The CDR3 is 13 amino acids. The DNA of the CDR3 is TGCGCCAGCAGCAAAACGGACCCTGGGGAAGCTTTCTTT. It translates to CASSKTDPGEAFF. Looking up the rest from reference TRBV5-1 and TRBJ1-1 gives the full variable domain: KAGVTQTPRYLIKTRGQQVTLSCSPISGHRSVSWYQQTPGQGLQFLFEYFSETQRNKGNFPGRFSGRQFSNSRSEMNVSTLELGDSALYLCASSKTDPGEAFFGQGTRLTVV.

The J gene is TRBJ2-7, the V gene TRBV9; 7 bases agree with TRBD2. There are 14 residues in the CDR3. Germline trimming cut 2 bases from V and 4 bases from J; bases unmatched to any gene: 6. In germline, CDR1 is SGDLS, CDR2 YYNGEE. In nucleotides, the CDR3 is TGTGCCAGCAGCGTGGGAGGGAACTCATACGAGCAGTACTTC. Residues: CASSVGGNSYEQYF.

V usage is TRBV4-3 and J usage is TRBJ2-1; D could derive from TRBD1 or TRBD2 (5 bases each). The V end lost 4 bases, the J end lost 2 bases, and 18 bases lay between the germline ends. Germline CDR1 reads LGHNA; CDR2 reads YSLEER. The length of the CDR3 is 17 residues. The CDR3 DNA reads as TGCGCCAGCAGCCCCCGGGAAGGGGTTGCACCCTACAATGAGCAGTTCTTC. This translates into CASSPREGVAPYNEQFF.